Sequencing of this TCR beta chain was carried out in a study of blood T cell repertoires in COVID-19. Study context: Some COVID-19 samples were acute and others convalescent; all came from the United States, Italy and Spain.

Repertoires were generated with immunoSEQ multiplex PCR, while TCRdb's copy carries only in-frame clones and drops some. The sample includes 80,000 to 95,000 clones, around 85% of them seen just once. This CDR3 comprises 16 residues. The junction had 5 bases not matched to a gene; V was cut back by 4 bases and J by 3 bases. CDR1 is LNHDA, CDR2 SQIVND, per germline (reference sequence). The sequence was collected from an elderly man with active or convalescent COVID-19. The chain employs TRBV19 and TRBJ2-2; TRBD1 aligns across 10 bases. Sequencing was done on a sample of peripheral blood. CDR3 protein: CASSSRDRGHTGELFF. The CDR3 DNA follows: TGTGCCAGTAGTAGCCGGGACAGGGGACACACCGGGGAGCTGTTTTTT. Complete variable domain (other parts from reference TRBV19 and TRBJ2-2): DGGITQSPKYLFRKEGQNVTLSCEQNLNHDAMYWYRQDPGQGLRLIYYSQIVNDFQKGDIAEGYSVSREKKESFPLTVTSAQKNPTAFYLCASSSRDRGHTGELFFGEGSRLTVL.